A selection of T cell receptor beta chains follows, all from one sample in a study of control samples from healthy donors and cancer patients. The table came from immunoSEQ multiplex PCR; TCRdb's copy has only in-frame clones and leaves some out. The sample yields 55,000 to 80,000 clones, approximately 89% seen once. The sequenced material came from PBMCs. The receptors shown here come from a man aged 55 to 69 with colorectal cancer. Both conserved end residues are part of each CDR3. The D gene is left open where the match is weak.

v_gene,d_gene,j_gene,CDR3nt,CDR3aa
TRBV28,NA,TRBJ2-2,TGTGCCAGCAGTTTAAGTGAAAACACCGGGGAGCTGTTTTTT,CASSLSENTGELFF
TRBV24-1,NA,TRBJ2-1,TGTGCCACCAGTGATTCACAGGCGAGCTCCTACAATGAGCAGTTCTTC,CATSDSQASSYNEQFF
TRBV4-2,TRBD2,TRBJ2-7,TGTGCCAGCAGCCAAGGGACTAGCGGGGGTACGAGCTCCTACGAGCAGTACTTC,CASSQGTSGGTSSYEQYF
TRBV6-5,TRBD2,TRBJ2-7,TGTGCCAGCAGTTACTCTGCGGGGGGGCTTAACGAGCAGTACTTC,CASSYSAGGLNEQYF
TRBV11-2,TRBD2,TRBJ2-5,TGTGCCAGCAGCTTTGTCAAGCGGGGGCTACAAGAGACCCAGTACTTC,CASSFVKRGLQETQYF
TRBV16,NA,TRBJ1-2,TGTGCCAGCAGCCCGGAACAGGGACATGGCTACACCTTC,CASSPEQGHGYTF
TRBV9,TRBD1,TRBJ2-5,TGTGCCAGCAGCGGGGGACAGGGTGGTTGGGAGACCCAGTACTTC,CASSGGQGGWETQYF
TRBV9,NA,TRBJ2-7,TGTGCCAGCAGCTCCATTGGACAAGGGGGGGAGCAGTACTTC,CASSSIGQGGEQYF
TRBV30,NA,TRBJ2-5,TGTGCCTGGAGTGTAAACAGGGGAGGTCGGGAGACCCAGTACTTC,CAWSVNRGGRETQYF
TRBV2,NA,TRBJ2-4,TGTGCCAGCACCCCCAGCCCTGACATTCAGTACTTC,CASTPSPDIQYF